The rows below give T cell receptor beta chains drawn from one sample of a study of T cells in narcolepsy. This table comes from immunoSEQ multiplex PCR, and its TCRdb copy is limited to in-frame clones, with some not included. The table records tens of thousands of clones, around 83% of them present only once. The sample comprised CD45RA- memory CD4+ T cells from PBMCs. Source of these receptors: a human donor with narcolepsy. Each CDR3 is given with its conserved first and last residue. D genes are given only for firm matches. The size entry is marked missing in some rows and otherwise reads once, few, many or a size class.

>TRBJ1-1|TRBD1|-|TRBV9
TGTGCCAGCAGCGTATTGGACAGGGAACGGCGGGGAGCTTTCTTT
CASSVLDRERRGAFF
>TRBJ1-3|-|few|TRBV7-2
TGTGCCAGCAGCCGACAGGCAGGGTCTGGAAACACCATATATTTT
CASSRQAGSGNTIYF
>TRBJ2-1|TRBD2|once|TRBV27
TGTGCCAGCAGCCTTGCGACTAGCGGGGAGCGACAACGACCTTACAATGAGCAGTTCTTC
CASSLATSGERQRPYNEQFF
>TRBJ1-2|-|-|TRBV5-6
TGTGCCAGCAGCTCCCCGGCGGGAGACGGCTACACCTTC
CASSSPAGDGYTF
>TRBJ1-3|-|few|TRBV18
TGTGCCAGCTCACCATACGGCCGCGGAAACACCATATATTTT
CASSPYGRGNTIYF
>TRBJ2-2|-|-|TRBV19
TGTGCCAGTATGGCCGGTACGGGGAACACCGGGGAGCTGTTTTTT
CASMAGTGNTGELFF
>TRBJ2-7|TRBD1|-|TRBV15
TGTGCCACCAGCAGGCCGGGACAGGGCCTCTACGAGCAGTACTTC
CATSRPGQGLYEQYF
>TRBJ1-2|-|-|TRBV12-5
TGTGCTAGTGGTTTGCCACCCGGACACTCCTATGGCTACACCTTC
CASGLPPGHSYGYTF
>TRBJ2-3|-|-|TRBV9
TGTGCCAGCAGCGTAGGCAGCGGTAGCACAGATACGCAGTATTTT
CASSVGSGSTDTQYF
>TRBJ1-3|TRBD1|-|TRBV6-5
TGTGCCACCCCGGGACAGCGACTCTCTGGAAACACCATATATTTT
CATPGQRLSGNTIYF
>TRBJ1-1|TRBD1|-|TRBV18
TGTGCCAGCTCACCCGGGACAGGGAACACTGAAGCTTTCTTT
CASSPGTGNTEAFF
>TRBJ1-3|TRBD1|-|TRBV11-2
TGTGCCAGCAGCTACCTCGCCCGGACAGGGACTGGAAACACCATATATTTT
CASSYLARTGTGNTIYF
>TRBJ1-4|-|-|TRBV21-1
TGTGCCAGCAGCAAAGGAAGGGGGGACTTCTTAGCGCATGAAAAACTGTTTTTT
CASSKGRGDFLAHEKLFF
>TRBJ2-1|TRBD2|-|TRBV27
TGTGCCAGCAGTTCCCTAGCTAGCGGGGGGGATGAGCAGTTCTTC
CASSSLASGGDEQFF
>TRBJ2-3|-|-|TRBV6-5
TGTGCCAGCAGTGTTGAAGCATTTCGCACAGATACGCAGTATTTT
CASSVEAFRTDTQYF
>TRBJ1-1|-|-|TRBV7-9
TGTGCCAGCAGCTTAAGTAGTGGGGGAGGGACTGAAGCTTTCTTT
CASSLSSGGGTEAFF
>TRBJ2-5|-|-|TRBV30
TGTGCCTGGAGTCATCGCTTTGGGGAGACCCAGTACTTC
CAWSHRFGETQYF
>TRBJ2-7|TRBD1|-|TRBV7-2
TGTGCCAGCAGCTCCCCCAACCGACAGGGCGGCGAGCAGTACTTC
CASSSPNRQGGEQYF
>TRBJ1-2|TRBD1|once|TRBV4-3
TGCGCCAGCAGCAGCCGAGACAGGGGGCACTATGGCTACACCTTC
CASSSRDRGHYGYTF
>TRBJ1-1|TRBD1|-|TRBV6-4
TGTGCCAGCAGGTCTGACAGGGTGAACACTGAAGCTTTCTTT
CASRSDRVNTEAFF
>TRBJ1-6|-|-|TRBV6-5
TGTGCCAGCAGTTACCAGGTCCCCTATAATTCACCCCTCCACTTT
CASSYQVPYNSPLHF
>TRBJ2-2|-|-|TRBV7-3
TGTGCCAGCAGCTTCTCCCAGGGCACCGGGGAGCTGTTTTTT
CASSFSQGTGELFF
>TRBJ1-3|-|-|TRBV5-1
TGCGCCAGCAGCCCGGGACCGCCGACCTCTGGAAACACCATATATTTT
CASSPGPPTSGNTIYF
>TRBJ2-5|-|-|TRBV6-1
TGTGCCAGCAGTGAATCGGTGGGGTTGGAGACCCAGTACTTC
CASSESVGLETQYF
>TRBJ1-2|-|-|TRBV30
TGTGCCTGGACCTATGGAGGGCAGGGTCGAGGCTACACCTTC
CAWTYGGQGRGYTF
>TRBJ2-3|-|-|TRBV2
TGTGCCAGCAGTGAAAGGGCCAGGGGCGCGGGCACAGATACGCAGTATTTT
CASSERARGAGTDTQYF
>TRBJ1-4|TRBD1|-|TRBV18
TGTGCCAGCTCACCTGGGACAGGGTCCGAAAAACTGTTTTTT
CASSPGTGSEKLFF
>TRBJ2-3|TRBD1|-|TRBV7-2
TGTGCCAGCAGCTCGGGACAGCTTAGCACAGATACGCAGTATTTT
CASSSGQLSTDTQYF
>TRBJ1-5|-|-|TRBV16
TGTGCCAGCAGCCAAGGTGGGAGCAATCAGCCCCAGCATTTT
CASSQGGSNQPQHF
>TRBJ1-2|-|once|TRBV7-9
TGTGCCAGCAGCTTAGACCGACTGCTCTATGGCTACACCTTC
CASSLDRLLYGYTF
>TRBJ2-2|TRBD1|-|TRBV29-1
TGCAGCGTTGGGTCCGGGACAGGGGACGGGGAGCTGTTTTTT
CSVGSGTGDGELFF
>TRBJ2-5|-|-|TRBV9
TGTGCCAGCAGCCCAGATGACAGTCAAGAGACCCAGTACTTC
CASSPDDSQETQYF
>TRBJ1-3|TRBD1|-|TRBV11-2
TGTGCCAGCAGCTCGTACCGACAGGGTGGAAACACCATATATTTT
CASSSYRQGGNTIYF
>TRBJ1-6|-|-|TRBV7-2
TGTGCCAGCAGGCGACAGGTTGATAATTCACCCCTCCACTTT
CASRRQVDNSPLHF
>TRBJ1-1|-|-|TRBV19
TGTGCCAGTAGTATAGACGGGGACGGGGGGCCTATGAACACTGAAGCTTTCTTT
CASSIDGDGGPMNTEAFF
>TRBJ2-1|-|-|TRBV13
TGTGCCAGCAGCTTAGGCCTACCATCCTACAATGAGCAGTTCTTC
CASSLGLPSYNEQFF
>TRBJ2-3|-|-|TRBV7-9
TGTGCCAGCAGCTTAGCGCCTATTGGCGCAGATACGCAGTATTTT
CASSLAPIGADTQYF
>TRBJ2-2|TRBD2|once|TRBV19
TGTGCCAGTAGTACGCTAGCGGGGCGCACCGGGGAGCTGTTTTTT
CASSTLAGRTGELFF
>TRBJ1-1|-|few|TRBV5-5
TGTGCCAGCAGCCCACGGACAGCTTTGGCAGCTTTCTTT
CASSPRTALAAFF
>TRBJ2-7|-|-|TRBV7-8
TGTGCCAGCAGCGTGGGACAACGCTCCTACGAGCAGTACTTC
CASSVGQRSYEQYF
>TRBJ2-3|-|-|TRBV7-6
TGTGCCAGCAGCTTAATCGTGTCGCCCACAGATACGCAGTATTTT
CASSLIVSPTDTQYF
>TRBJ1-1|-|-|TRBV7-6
TGTGCCAGCAGCTTAGAGGGTTTGAGAAACACTGAAGCTTTCTTT
CASSLEGLRNTEAFF
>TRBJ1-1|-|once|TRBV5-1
TGCGCCAGCAGGATGGTGGCAGGGCGAAGGACTGAAGCTTTCTTT
CASRMVAGRRTEAFF